This T cell receptor (beta chain) is drawn from a study of Graves' ophthalmopathy and Graves' hyperthyroidism. Study overall: Peripheral blood was collected at initial diagnosis, before any treatment. General observations from the study: Blood samples also showed most expanded thyroid clonotypes exceeding 0.001 frequency.

This clonotype was seen ten or more times. Its antigen is currently unknown. Approximately 10 ml of fresh blood yielded the PBMCs by density gradient. TCR beta CDR3 regions were amplified from RNA transcripts. RT-PCR in the first round used HTBI primers; a second-round multiplex PCR followed. TCRdb used MiXCR to reprocess the multiplex PCR reads, holding one entry per CDR3 protein. Of 350,000 or so distinct CDR3 sequences in the sample, 17% are singletons; the top ten hold around 12%. The CDR3 runs to 11 residues. Germline V CDR1 and CDR2: DFQATT, SNEGSKA (reference sequence). Trimming pared 6 bases from V and 5 bases from J, leaving 10 bases between.

Sequenced input: peripheral blood. The source is an adult man with Graves' ophthalmopathy. This sequence joins TRBV20-1 and TRBJ2-5, with unresolved D. This chain's CDR3 is CSAQKPETQYF. CDR3 DNA sequence: TGCAGTGCGCAAAAACCGGAGACCCAGTACTTC.